The 5 T cell receptor beta chains below come from one sample, sequenced in a study of Graves' ophthalmopathy and Graves' hyperthyroidism. Amplification of the TCR beta CDR3 regions used RNA transcripts (as template). HTBI-primed first-round RT-PCR preceded second-round multiplex PCR. TCRdb re-analysed the multiplex PCR reads in MiXCR, keeping a single row per CDR3 protein. The sample records more than 300,000 distinct CDR3 sequences, about a sixth being singletons. Input material: peripheral blood. These receptors came from an adult woman with stable Graves' hyperthyroidism.

This clonotype was observed a few times. CDR3 in amino acids: CAWSGKDTRGGYTF. The CDR3, as DNA: TGTGCCTGGAGTGGCAAGGACACCCGAGGTGGCTACACCTTC. The chain carries TRBV30 and TRBJ1-2; a weak D match, TRBD1 (5 bases). The length of the CDR3 is 14 residues. Trimming shortened V by 1 base and J by 7 bases, and 16 bases separated the two germline ends. Germline V CDR1 and CDR2: GTSNPN, SVGIG (reference sequence).

There are many counts of this clonotype. The chain carries TRBV28 and TRBJ1-6; 8 nucleotides agree with TRBD1. The length of the CDR3 is 16 residues. Germline V gives CDR1 MDHEN, CDR2 SYDVKM. V was pared by 5 bases and J by 7 bases, with 10 bases of the junction left unmatched. In DNA, the CDR3 is TGTGCCAGCAGTGTGGACAGGGTGGGCTCCAATTCACCCCTCCACTTT. It codes for CASSVDRVGSNSPLHF.

This chain uses TRBV12-3 or TRBV12-4 with TRBJ2-5; D possibly corresponds to TRBD2 (5 bases). The CDR3 runs 15 residues. Trimming removed 2 bases from V and 7 bases from J, with 17 bases in between. The CDR3: CASSLSGDITATQYF. CDR3 in DNA: TGTGCCAGCAGTTTAAGCGGAGATATCACGGCGACCCAGTACTTC.

This clonotype was seen a few times. The chain has TRBV11-1 and TRBJ2-2, with 9 bases aligning to TRBD2. The germline V gene has CDR1 SGHAT and CDR2 FQDESV (reference sequence). Trimming took 4 bases from V and 6 from J; bases not matched to a gene: 12. There are 17 residues in the CDR3. The DNA of the CDR3 is TGTGCCAGCAGCTCCCTCCCGAGGCGGGAGGGCCCCGGGGAGCTGTTTTTT. Residues: CASSSLPRREGPGELFF.

The sample holds many counts of this clonotype. V is TRBV2 and J is TRBJ1-2; 7 bases line up with TRBD1. The CDR3 spans 13 residues. J lost 3 bases, V lost 9 bases, and 7 bases had no gene match. Germline CDR1 SNHLY, CDR2 FYNNEI. The CDR3 spells CASRQGGYYGYTF. CDR3 coding DNA: TGTGCCAGTAGACAGGGTGGCTACTATGGCTACACCTTC.